The sequence of this T cell receptor beta chain was determined in a study of cytomegalovirus exposure and HLA in healthy donors. The PCR ran on 60 Vbeta and 13 Jbeta primers. Sequenced by immunoSEQ multiplex PCR; TCRdb stores in-frame clones only, minus some. There are about 160,000 clones in the sample; 55% to 80% occur only once, and about 7.1% lies in the top ten. Whole-study results and caveats: In an earlier analysis, in 620 or so donors, most V segments appeared productive either ~87% or ~30% of the time. Common viral pathogens seemed to be connected with several of the most significant clusters, according to a later analysis.

J gave up 4 bases and V 5 bases, and 11 bases lay outside the gene matches. The CDR3 loop spans 16 amino acids. CDR1 and CDR2 from the germline V gene are SGHTA and FQGTGA. This clone has more than one count but fewer than ten. What it binds is not known. The sample taken for sequencing was PBMCs. The TCR was taken from a woman aged 55-75 years in good health and CMV-seropositive. The chain combines TRBV7-3 with TRBJ2-1; 7 bases match TRBD2. The CDR3 DNA sequence: TGTGCCAGCAGCCCCTCCGGGACTACAGAATACAATGAGCAGTTCTTC. Its protein product is CASSPSGTTEYNEQFF.